These T cell receptor beta chains were read from a single sample in a study of OX40 agonist ivuxolimab in advanced cancers. Clones were read by immunoSEQ multiplex PCR, and TCRdb kept only the in-frame ones, dropping some. The repertoire holds 65,000 to 85,000 clones, about 80% seen once, with about 7% in the top ten. The sample was CD4+ or CD8+ T cells sorted from blood, taken in a trial of the OX40 agonist ivuxolimab. The receptors come from an adult with an advanced solid tumor such as melanoma, head and neck, liver or kidney cancer. Each CDR3 is given with its conserved first and last residue. The order of the fields is V gene, D gene, J gene, clone size, CDR3 DNA, CDR3 protein. A D gene is named only where the DNA matches it firmly. The size field is filled for only some rows; it gives once, few, many or a size class.

V gene: TRBV7-8
D gene: -
J gene: TRBJ2-7
clone size: -
CDR3 DNA: TGTGCCAGCAGTCAACCAGGTGGGGGTGCCTACGAGCAGTACTTC
CDR3 protein: CASSQPGGGAYEQYF

V gene: TRBV9
D gene: -
J gene: TRBJ2-1
clone size: -
CDR3 DNA: TGTGCCAGCAGCCGACGGGGCGGGGATGAGCAGTTCTTC
CDR3 protein: CASSRRGGDEQFF

V gene: TRBV7-9
D gene: -
J gene: TRBJ2-1
clone size: -
CDR3 DNA: TGTGCCAGCAGCTTAATTAGCGGATACAATGAGCAGTTCTTC
CDR3 protein: CASSLISGYNEQFF

V gene: TRBV5-1
D gene: -
J gene: TRBJ1-3
clone size: -
CDR3 DNA: TGCGCCAGCAGCTTGGCGCCAGGGACTGGAAACACCATATATTTT
CDR3 protein: CASSLAPGTGNTIYF

V gene: TRBV30
D gene: -
J gene: TRBJ1-5
clone size: -
CDR3 DNA: TGTGCCTGGAGTGAGATAACCAATCAGCCCCAGCATTTT
CDR3 protein: CAWSEITNQPQHF

V gene: TRBV25-1
D gene: TRBD1
J gene: TRBJ1-4
clone size: -
CDR3 DNA: TGTGCCAGCAGAGGGTGGGGACAGGGTGAAAAACTGTTTTTT
CDR3 protein: CASRGWGQGEKLFF

V gene: TRBV6-1
D gene: -
J gene: TRBJ1-1
clone size: -
CDR3 DNA: TGTGCCAGCAAAGACACCTTGAACACTGAAGCTTTCTTT
CDR3 protein: CASKDTLNTEAFF

V gene: TRBV18
D gene: TRBD1
J gene: TRBJ1-1
clone size: -
CDR3 DNA: TGTGCCAGCTCACCACAGGGGGCGCAGGGGAACACTGAAGCTTTCTTT
CDR3 protein: CASSPQGAQGNTEAFF

V gene: TRBV19
D gene: -
J gene: TRBJ2-3
clone size: -
CDR3 DNA: TGTGCCAGTAGTACAACCGGGACGAAGAGCACAGATACGCAGTATTTT
CDR3 protein: CASSTTGTKSTDTQYF

V gene: TRBV6-5
D gene: -
J gene: TRBJ1-1
clone size: -
CDR3 DNA: TGTGCCAGCAGTTCTCATAGTCTGGGGAACACTGAAGCTTTCTTT
CDR3 protein: CASSSHSLGNTEAFF

V gene: TRBV5-1
D gene: TRBD1
J gene: TRBJ1-2
clone size: -
CDR3 DNA: TGCGCCAGCAGCATAGGACAGGGGCACTATGGCTACACCTTC
CDR3 protein: CASSIGQGHYGYTF

V gene: TRBV30
D gene: -
J gene: TRBJ2-7
clone size: -
CDR3 DNA: TGTGCCTGGAGCCTATCGGGGGCGGGGGAGCAGTACTTC
CDR3 protein: CAWSLSGAGEQYF

V gene: TRBV5-1
D gene: TRBD2
J gene: TRBJ2-5
clone size: -
CDR3 DNA: TGCGCCAGCAGCCCGGGACTAGCCGAGACCCAGTACTTC
CDR3 protein: CASSPGLAETQYF

V gene: TRBV2
D gene: -
J gene: TRBJ1-5
clone size: once
CDR3 DNA: TGTGCCAGCAGTGAAGCGCCAGGGGTCGGCAATCAGCCCCAGCATTTT
CDR3 protein: CASSEAPGVGNQPQHF

V gene: TRBV10-3
D gene: -
J gene: TRBJ2-7
clone size: once
CDR3 DNA: TGTGCCATCAGTGAGTCAATGGGCATCGAGCAGTACTTC
CDR3 protein: CAISESMGIEQYF

V gene: TRBV9
D gene: TRBD2
J gene: TRBJ2-7
clone size: -
CDR3 DNA: TGTGCCAGCAGCAAAGAGGCGGGAGGTTACCACGAGCAGTACTTC
CDR3 protein: CASSKEAGGYHEQYF